This record concerns one TCR beta chain sequence. A Seattle source enrolled patients during active infection and followed them longitudinally. The sample is drawn from a study of blood T cell repertoires in COVID-19. In the study overall: Acute and convalescent COVID-19 samples came from the United States, Italy and Spain. The analysed material was cDNA or gDNA that came from T cells, B-cell-depleted T cells, or PBMCs.

The trim removed 1 base at V and 2 bases at J, leaving 10 bases unmatched. This CDR3 has 17 residues. Germline CDR1 GTSNPN, CDR2 SVGIG (reference sequence). How the authors handled the data: Reference gene primer amplification yielded estimated nucleated cell counts. Sequencing used immunoSEQ multiplex PCR; TCRdb keeps in-frame clones, though not all of them. Clone size and the V and J calls come from that table; the DNA yielded D and trimming. The sample lists some 200,000 clones; 86% were seen once. The chain joins TRBV30 to TRBJ2-7, with TRBD1 matching over 11 bases. This receptor was taken from a woman in her sixties or seventies with COVID-19, enrolled during active disease. The sequencing input was peripheral blood. This CDR3 reads CAWSGPSPGQGAYEQYF. The CDR3 bases are TGTGCCTGGAGTGGCCCTTCTCCGGGACAGGGGGCCTACGAGCAGTACTTC.